This T cell receptor (beta chain) was sequenced for a study of cytomegalovirus exposure and HLA in healthy donors. Findings of the study overall: In a later analysis, V- and J-gene trimming of beta chains associated with a DCLRE1C missense variant, replicated independently. There were three CMV-associated chains whose specificity for CMV antigens was confirmed in vitro. The study listed some 160 cytomegalovirus-associated TCR beta chains. Most TCRs appeared rarely, but some public TCRs recurred in many donors.

13 Jbeta primers and 60 Vbeta primers were used for the PCR. TCRdb keeps only in-frame clones here, not all; method: immunoSEQ multiplex PCR. The table lists fewer than 200,000 clones, 82% of them singletons, with roughly 1.6% in the top ten. In this sample, this clone turned up a few times. Its specificity is not known. Germline lookup yields CDR1 MNHEY and CDR2 SMNVEV (reference sequence). The CDR3 has 15 residues. The sample taken for sequencing was PBMCs. The receptor's source is a girl aged 5-17 years in good health and CMV-seropositive. The rearrangement uses TRBV27 and TRBJ2-5; 7 bases align to TRBD2. The DNA end is more similar to TRBJ2-7, so the J call may be wrong. CDR3 nucleotides: TGTGCCAGCAGTTTTACTTCCGGGACTATCTACGAGCAGTACTTC. Translating it yields CASSFTSGTIYEQYF.